A selection of T cell receptor beta chains follows, all from one sample in a study of blood T cells in healthy people across ages. TCRdb reprocessed the 5' RACE reads via MiXCR and lists one record per CDR3 protein. The table records 550,000 to 800,000 distinct CDR3 sequences, under 25% of them present only once. Sequencing was done on a sample of blood. The receptor source for this set is a man in his sixties or seventies in good health. The CDR3 runs from the conserved cysteine through the conserved F or W. D genes are given only for firm matches. Some rows have no size entry. The others give once, few or many, or a class for an expanded clone.

>TRBD1|few|TRBJ2-3|TRBV9
TGTGCCAGCAGCGTCACCGGGACAGGGGGTACAGATACGCAGTATTTT
CASSVTGTGGTDTQYF
>NA|NA|TRBJ2-2|TRBV5-1
TGCGCCAGCAGGCCAGAGGTAGCATCGGGCGGGGAGCTGTTTTTT
CASRPEVASGGELFF
>TRBD2|NA|TRBJ2-7|TRBV11-2
TGTGCCAGAGAGGGGCTAGCGGGATACTTC
CAREGLAGYF
>NA|few|TRBJ2-1|TRBV20-1
TGCAGTGCTAGGGGGCCGGACAATGAGCAGTTCTTC
CSARGPDNEQFF
>NA|NA|TRBJ2-3|TRBV19
TGTGCCAGTAGTAACGGACCCCCGTGGGATACGCAGTATTTT
CASSNGPPWDTQYF
>NA|NA|TRBJ2-5|TRBV20-1
TGCAGTGCTCAGGACAGCCAAGAGACCCAGTACTTC
CSAQDSQETQYF
>NA|few|TRBJ1-5|TRBV2
TGTGCCAGCAGTGAACTGGGGAGCAATCAGCCCCAGCATTTT
CASSELGSNQPQHF
>TRBD1|few|TRBJ2-7|TRBV5-1
TGCGCCAGCAGCCTTCCGGGACAGGGATTGGGCGAGCAGTACTTC
CASSLPGQGLGEQYF
>TRBD2|few|TRBJ2-3|TRBV29-1
TGCAGCGTTGAAGTAGCGGGAGGTGCAGATACGCAGTATTTT
CSVEVAGGADTQYF
>TRBD1|few|TRBJ1-2|TRBV5-6
TGTGCCAGCAGCTTGGGTTATCTGGGACAGGATGGCTACACCTTC
CASSLGYLGQDGYTF
>NA|NA|TRBJ2-1|TRBV7-9
TGTGCCAGCAGCATTACTAGCTTGGCCGTTAATGAGCAGTTCTTC
CASSITSLAVNEQFF
>TRBD2|NA|TRBJ2-2|TRBV18
TGTGCCAGCTCACCCGGACTAGCGGGTGACACCGGGGAGCTGTTTTTT
CASSPGLAGDTGELFF
>NA|many|TRBJ2-4|TRBV2
TGTGCCAGCATCCCCGGGGGCACAGGGATGGGGGCCAAAAACATTCAGTACTTC
CASIPGGTGMGAKNIQYF